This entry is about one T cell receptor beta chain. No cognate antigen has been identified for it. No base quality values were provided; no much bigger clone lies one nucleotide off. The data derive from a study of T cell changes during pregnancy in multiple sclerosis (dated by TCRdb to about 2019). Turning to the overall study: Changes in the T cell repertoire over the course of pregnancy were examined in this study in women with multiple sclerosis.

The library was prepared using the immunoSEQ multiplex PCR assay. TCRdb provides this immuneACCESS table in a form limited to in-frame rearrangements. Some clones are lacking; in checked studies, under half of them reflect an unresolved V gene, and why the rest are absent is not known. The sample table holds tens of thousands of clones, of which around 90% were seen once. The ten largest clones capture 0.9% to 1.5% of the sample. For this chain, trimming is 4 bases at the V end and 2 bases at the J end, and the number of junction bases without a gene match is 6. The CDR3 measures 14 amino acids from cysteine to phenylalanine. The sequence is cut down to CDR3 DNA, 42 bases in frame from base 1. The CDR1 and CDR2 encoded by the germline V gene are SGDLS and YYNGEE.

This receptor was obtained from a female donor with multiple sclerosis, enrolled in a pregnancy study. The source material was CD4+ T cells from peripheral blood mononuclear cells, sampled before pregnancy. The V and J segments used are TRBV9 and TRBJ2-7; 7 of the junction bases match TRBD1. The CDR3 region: CASSSTGTAYEQYF. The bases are TGTGCCAGCAGCTCGACCGGGACAGCCTACGAGCAGTACTTC.